This record concerns one TCR beta chain sequence. This sample stems from a study of T cell responses to AZD1222 COVID-19 vaccine. Profiling relied on immunoSEQ multiplex PCR, and the TCRdb table lists in-frame clones only, not all of them. The sample lists 150,000 to 200,000 clones, roughly 92% occurring once. The sequences come from peripheral blood, collected on day 0 of AZD1222 vaccination. The clonotype originates from an adult in good health.

This chain's CDR3 is CASSGAYEQYF. CDR3 DNA sequence: TGCGCCAGCAGTGGGGCCTACGAGCAGTACTTC. This chain links TRBV23-1 with TRBJ2-7, with unresolved D. TRBV23-1 is an ORF; its function is uncertain. CDR3 length: 11 residues. The ends were cut back, 5 bases at V and 2 bases at J, with 4 bases in the middle.